The rows below give T cell receptor beta chains drawn from one sample of a study of early T cells in non-severe SARS-CoV-2 infection. TCRdb called the 5' RACE reads again in MiXCR, with one record for every CDR3 protein. Here the sample spans roughly 28,000 distinct CDR3 sequences, 5.1% being singletons. Material for sequencing was whole blood. All receptors derive from an adult who was a healthcare worker with PCR-confirmed SARS-CoV-2 infection or an uninfected control (not recorded which). Both conserved end residues are part of each CDR3. The D gene is left open where the match is weak. Only part of the rows carry a size: once, few, many, or a class if the clone is expanded.

D gene	V gene	J gene	clone size	CDR3 DNA	CDR3 protein
-	TRBV24-1	TRBJ1-1	many	TGTGCCACCAGTGATCGGGATCGCACTGAAGCTTTCTTT	CATSDRDRTEAFF
TRBD1	TRBV3-1	TRBJ1-2	-	TGTGCCAGCAGCCCGGACAGGGTTTATGGCTACACCTTC	CASSPDRVYGYTF
TRBD1	TRBV7-6	TRBJ2-1	-	TGTGCCAGCAGCTCTGGACAGGGGGCAGACAATGAGCAGTTCTTC	CASSSGQGADNEQFF
-	TRBV24-1	TRBJ2-6	many	TGTGCCACCAGTGGGGGCTCTGGGGCCAACGTCCTGACTTTC	CATSGGSGANVLTF
TRBD2	TRBV7-3	TRBJ2-2	many	TGTGCCAGCAGCTATGGGACTAGCGGGGGAAACACCGGGGAGCTGTTTTTT	CASSYGTSGGNTGELFF
-	TRBV7-9	TRBJ1-2	-	TGTGCCAGCGGCTTCGAGTTGGAGGGCTACACCTTC	CASGFELEGYTF
-	TRBV19	TRBJ1-2	-	TGTGCCAGTGGCTCCCCGGGGGGTAATGGCTACACCTTC	CASGSPGGNGYTF
-	TRBV9	TRBJ1-1	many	TGTGCCAGCAGCGTATTGGCAGGGAACACTGAAGCTTTCTTT	CASSVLAGNTEAFF
TRBD1	TRBV11-2	TRBJ2-7	few	TGTGCCAGCAGACGGACAGGGGGAATTCAGGTCTACGAGCAGTACTTC	CASRRTGGIQVYEQYF
-	TRBV10-2	TRBJ2-2	few	TGCGCCAGCAGTGAGCAGTCCGGGGAGCTGTTTTTT	CASSEQSGELFF
-	TRBV5-1	TRBJ2-1	few	TGCGCCAGCAGCCCTGGACTGTTGAGCTCCTACAATGAGCAGTTCTTC	CASSPGLLSSYNEQFF
-	TRBV29-1	TRBJ1-1	many	TGCAGCGTTGAAAGCAGGGCTGCTTTCTTT	CSVESRAAFF
TRBD1	TRBV6-6	TRBJ2-2	few	TGTGCCAGCGGGGGGACAGGGAACACCGGGGAGCTGTTTTTT	CASGGTGNTGELFF
-	TRBV25-1	TRBJ1-2	few	TGTGCCAGCAGTGTAACCAACTATGGCTACACCTTC	CASSVTNYGYTF
-	TRBV29-1	TRBJ1-2	few	TGCAGCGTGATCCGGGACGGCTATGGCTACACCTTC	CSVIRDGYGYTF
TRBD2	TRBV19	TRBJ2-1	-	TGTGCCAGCAGAATTAGCGGGAGTGTGAATGAGCAGTTCTTC	CASRISGSVNEQFF
-	TRBV10-1	TRBJ2-3	-	TGCGCCAGCAGTGAGCAGGTCACAGATACGCAGTATTTT	CASSEQVTDTQYF
-	TRBV13	TRBJ2-2	many	TGTGCCAGCAGCTTGCGGAGCGGGTCGGAGAACACCGGGGAGCTGTTTTTT	CASSLRSGSENTGELFF
-	TRBV12-3/TRBV12-4	TRBJ1-4	many	TGTGCCAGCAGTTTACAGGTGGCAACTAATGAAAAACTGTTTTTT	CASSLQVATNEKLFF
-	TRBV6-5	TRBJ2-1	medium-sized	TGTGCCAGCACCACCAACAATGAGCAGTTCTTC	CASTTNNEQFF
TRBD2	TRBV5-1	TRBJ2-3	-	TGCGCCAGCAGCTTGGATGGGACTAGCGTGGGCACGCAGTATTTT	CASSLDGTSVGTQYF
TRBD2	TRBV7-6	TRBJ2-1	many	TGTGCCAGCAGCTTAGCCGGGACTAGCTCCTACAATGAGCAGTTCTTC	CASSLAGTSSYNEQFF
TRBD2	TRBV10-1	TRBJ2-1	few	TGCGCCAGCAGTACCGGGACTACGGACAACAATGAGCAGTTCTTC	CASSTGTTDNNEQFF
TRBD1	TRBV19	TRBJ2-3	many	TGTGCCAGTAGACGCCGCCAGGGGGCCGGAGATACGCAGTATTTT	CASRRRQGAGDTQYF
-	TRBV5-4	TRBJ2-7	many	TGTGCCAGCAGCTTGGGGCGGAAGGGGCCAAGCTCCTACGAGCAGTACTTC	CASSLGRKGPSSYEQYF
-	TRBV6-6	TRBJ1-2	few	TGTGCCAGCTCGGAGGGGGACTATGGCTACACCTTC	CASSEGDYGYTF
TRBD2	TRBV24-1	TRBJ2-7	many	TGTGCCACCAGTGATAGCGGGAGCGGCGATGAACACGAGCAGTACTTC	CATSDSGSGDEHEQYF
-	TRBV29-1	TRBJ2-4	many	TGCAGCGGCGGGACAGCTAAAAACATTCAGTACTTC	CSGGTAKNIQYF
-	TRBV6-5	TRBJ1-2	many	TGTGCCAGCAGGGCCACAGGGTTCCAGAGCTACACCTTC	CASRATGFQSYTF
-	TRBV10-3	TRBJ2-5	-	TGTGCCATCAGCGAAGGGGGCCAAGAGACCCAGTACTTC	CAISEGGQETQYF
TRBD2	TRBV11-2	TRBJ2-2	-	TGTGCCAGCAGCTTAGTGGGCGGGAGGGCCGTAGGGACCGGGGAGCTGTTTTTT	CASSLVGGRAVGTGELFF
TRBD2	TRBV5-6	TRBJ2-5	-	TGTGCCAGCAGCCCGGGACTAGACGAAGAGACCCAGTACTTC	CASSPGLDEETQYF
TRBD1	TRBV5-1	TRBJ1-1	-	TGCGCCAGCAGCACAGAGACAGGGGTAACCACTGAAGCTTTCTTT	CASSTETGVTTEAFF
TRBD2	TRBV12-3/TRBV12-4	TRBJ2-1	-	TGTGCCAGCACCCTGGGACTAGCGAACAATGAGCAGTTCTTC	CASTLGLANNEQFF
-	TRBV2	TRBJ1-4	many	TGTGCCAGCCACGAGGACCTTAATGAAAAACTGTTTTTT	CASHEDLNEKLFF
TRBD1	TRBV19	TRBJ1-4	many	TGTGCCAGTCGCGGGACAGGGGGCGAAAAACTGTTTTTT	CASRGTGGEKLFF
-	TRBV24-1	TRBJ2-1	-	TGTGCCACCAGTGATTTGCCCCGGGACGCAGGCAATGAGCAGTTCTTC	CATSDLPRDAGNEQFF
-	TRBV6-6	TRBJ2-1	few	TGTGCCAGCAGTCGTACGGGACAACCCTACAATGAGCAGTTCTTC	CASSRTGQPYNEQFF
-	TRBV11-2	TRBJ2-7	many	TGTGCCAGCACCCTTGGGGGCAGTAGCTCCTACGAGCAGTACTTC	CASTLGGSSSYEQYF
-	TRBV21-1	TRBJ1-1	many	TGTGCCAGCAGCAAACCCCGGAACACTGAAGCTTTCTTT	CASSKPRNTEAFF
TRBD2	TRBV29-1	TRBJ2-1	many	TGCAGCGTTGATCGGGGGACTAGCGGCAACAATGAGCAGTTCTTC	CSVDRGTSGNNEQFF
TRBD1	TRBV10-3	TRBJ2-1	few	TGTGCCATCAGTGAGAATGAGGGACAGTCTATTGGAAATGAGCAGTTCTTC	CAISENEGQSIGNEQFF
-	TRBV7-8	TRBJ2-1	few	TGTGCCAGCAGCTTAGGGGGTCAGCTATCTATTTCCTACAATGAGCAGTTCTTC	CASSLGGQLSISYNEQFF
-	TRBV6-4	TRBJ2-3	many	TGTGCCAGCAGTGACTCGAATGGGCCGGGGACGCAGTATTTT	CASSDSNGPGTQYF
-	TRBV14	TRBJ1-2	-	TGTGCCAGCAGCCAAGACCCCCGAGGGGGCTACACCTTC	CASSQDPRGGYTF
-	TRBV13	TRBJ2-7	many	TGTGCCAGCAGCTCCCGCCTAGACCACTACGAGCAGTACTTC	CASSSRLDHYEQYF
-	TRBV9	TRBJ2-7	many	TGTGCCAGCAGCGTGGGGCAGGACCCCTACGAGCAGTACTTC	CASSVGQDPYEQYF
-	TRBV11-1	TRBJ1-1	few	TGTGCCAGCAGCTCCTTGGACACTGAAGCTTTCTTT	CASSSLDTEAFF
TRBD2	TRBV7-9	TRBJ2-1	many	TGTGCCAGCAGCGCGGCTAGCGGGAGGGCATACAATGAGCAGTTCTTC	CASSAASGRAYNEQFF
-	TRBV12-3/TRBV12-4	TRBJ1-1	few	TGTGCCAGCAGTTTATACCAAAACACTGAAGCTTTCTTT	CASSLYQNTEAFF
TRBD2	TRBV11-2	TRBJ2-1	many	TGTGCCACCTCCTATACGGCGGGGGAATACAATGAGCAGTTCTTC	CATSYTAGEYNEQFF
-	TRBV6-6	TRBJ2-5	many	TGTGCCAGCATCCAAGAGAAGGGGTCAGAGACCCAGTACTTC	CASIQEKGSETQYF
-	TRBV5-1	TRBJ2-7	many	TGCGCCAGCAGCGGGGGGACCTACGAGCAGTACTTC	CASSGGTYEQYF
-	TRBV5-1	TRBJ2-6	few	TGCGCCACCTCCAGGGGCTCTGGGGCCAACGTCCTGACTTTC	CATSRGSGANVLTF
-	TRBV11-1	TRBJ2-7	-	TGTGCCAGCAGCTTAGCCCTGACCTACGAGCAGTACTTC	CASSLALTYEQYF
TRBD2	TRBV2	TRBJ2-6	many	TGTGCCAGCAGTCCTCTCGCTAGCGGGGGCCAACCTTCTGGGGCCAACGTCCTGACTTTC	CASSPLASGGQPSGANVLTF
-	TRBV29-1	TRBJ1-4	many	TGCAGCGCCGGAGGACGGGCCTTTAATGAAAAACTGTTTTTT	CSAGGRAFNEKLFF